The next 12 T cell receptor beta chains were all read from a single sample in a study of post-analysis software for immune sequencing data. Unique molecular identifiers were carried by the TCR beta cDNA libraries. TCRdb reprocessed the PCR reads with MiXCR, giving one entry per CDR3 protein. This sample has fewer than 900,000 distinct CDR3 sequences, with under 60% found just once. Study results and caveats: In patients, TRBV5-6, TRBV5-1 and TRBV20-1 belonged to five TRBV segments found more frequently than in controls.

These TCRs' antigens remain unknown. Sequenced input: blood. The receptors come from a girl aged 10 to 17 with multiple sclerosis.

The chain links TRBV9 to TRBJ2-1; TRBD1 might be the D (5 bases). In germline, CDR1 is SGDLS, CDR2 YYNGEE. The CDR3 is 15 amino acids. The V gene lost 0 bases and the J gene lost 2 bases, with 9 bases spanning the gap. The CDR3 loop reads CASSVAAGPYNEQFF. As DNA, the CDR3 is TGTGCCAGCAGCGTAGCTGCAGGGCCCTACAATGAGCAGTTCTTC.

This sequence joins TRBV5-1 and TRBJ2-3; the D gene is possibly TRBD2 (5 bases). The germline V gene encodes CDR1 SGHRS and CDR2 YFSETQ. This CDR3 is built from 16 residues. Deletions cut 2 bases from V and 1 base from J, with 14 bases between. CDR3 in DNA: TGCGCCAGCAGCTTTACGAGGGATTGGGGCACAGATACGCAGTATTTT. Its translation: CASSFTRDWGTDTQYF. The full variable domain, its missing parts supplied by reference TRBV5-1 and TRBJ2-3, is KAGVTQTPRYLIKTRGQQVTLSCSPISGHRSVSWYQQTPGQGLQFLFEYFSETQRNKGNFPGRFSGRQFSNSRSEMNVSTLELGDSALYLCASSFTRDWGTDTQYFGPGTRLTVL.

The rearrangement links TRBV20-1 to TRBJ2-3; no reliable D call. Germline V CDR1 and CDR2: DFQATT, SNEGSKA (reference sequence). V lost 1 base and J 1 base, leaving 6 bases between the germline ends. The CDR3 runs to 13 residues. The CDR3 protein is CSARVDGTDTQYF. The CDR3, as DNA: TGCAGTGCTAGAGTTGACGGCACAGATACGCAGTATTTT.

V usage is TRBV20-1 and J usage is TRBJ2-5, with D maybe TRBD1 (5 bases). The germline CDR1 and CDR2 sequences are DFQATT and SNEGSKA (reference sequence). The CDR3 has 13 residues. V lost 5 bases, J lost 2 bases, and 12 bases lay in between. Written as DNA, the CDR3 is TGCAGTGCTTCCCAGGGAAAACAAGAGACCCAGTACTTC. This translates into CSASQGKQETQYF.

This chain's CDR3 is CASGEEGLAVYNEQFF. DNA for the CDR3: TGTGCCAGCGGCGAGGAGGGACTAGCGGTCTACAATGAGCAGTTCTTC. This chain joins TRBV2 and TRBJ2-1, with 11 bases identical to TRBD2. V shed 8 bases, J shed 3 bases, and the junction held 9 bases outside the gene matches. Germline V gene sequence: CDR1 SNHLY, CDR2 FYNNEI. The CDR3 extends over 16 amino acids.

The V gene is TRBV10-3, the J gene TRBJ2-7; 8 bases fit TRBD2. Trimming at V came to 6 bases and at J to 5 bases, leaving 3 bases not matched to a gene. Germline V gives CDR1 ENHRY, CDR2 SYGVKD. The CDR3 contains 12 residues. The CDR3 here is CAISPTSDEQYF. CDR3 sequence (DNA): TGTGCCATCAGCCCGACTAGCGACGAGCAGTACTTC.

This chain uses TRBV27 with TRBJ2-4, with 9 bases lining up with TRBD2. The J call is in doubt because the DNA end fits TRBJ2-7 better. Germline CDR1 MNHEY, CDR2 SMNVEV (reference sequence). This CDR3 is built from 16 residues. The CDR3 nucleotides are TGTGCCAGCAGTTTGATGGTCGGGACTAGCAGATACGAGCAGTACTTC. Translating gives CASSLMVGTSRYEQYF.

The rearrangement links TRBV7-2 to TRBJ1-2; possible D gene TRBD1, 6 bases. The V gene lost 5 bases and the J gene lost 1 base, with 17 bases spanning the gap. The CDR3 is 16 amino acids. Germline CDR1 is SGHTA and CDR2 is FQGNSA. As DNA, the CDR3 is TGTGCCAGCAGCCGCGGAGGGGGGGCCGTTAACTATGGCTACACCTTC. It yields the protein CASSRGGGAVNYGYTF.

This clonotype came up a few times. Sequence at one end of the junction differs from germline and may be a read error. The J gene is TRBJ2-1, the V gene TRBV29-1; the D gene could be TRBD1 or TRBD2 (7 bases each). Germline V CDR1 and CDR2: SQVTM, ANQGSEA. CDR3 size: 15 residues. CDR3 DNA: TGCAGCGTAGAAGGGGGGGGACAGCTCGACAATGAGCAGTTCTTC. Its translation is CSVEGGGQLDNEQFF.

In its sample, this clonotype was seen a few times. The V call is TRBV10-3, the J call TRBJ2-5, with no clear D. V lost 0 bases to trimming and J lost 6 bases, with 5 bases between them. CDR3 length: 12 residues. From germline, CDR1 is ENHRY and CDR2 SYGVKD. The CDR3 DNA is TGTGCCATCAGTGAGTCTCTACAGACCCAGTACTTC. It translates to CAISESLQTQYF.

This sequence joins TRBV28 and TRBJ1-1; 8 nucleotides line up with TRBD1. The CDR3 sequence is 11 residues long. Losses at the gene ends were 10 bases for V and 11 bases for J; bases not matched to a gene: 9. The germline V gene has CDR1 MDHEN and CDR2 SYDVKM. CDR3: CANRQGLWAFF. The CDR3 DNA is TGTGCCAACCGACAGGGGTTGTGGGCTTTCTTT.

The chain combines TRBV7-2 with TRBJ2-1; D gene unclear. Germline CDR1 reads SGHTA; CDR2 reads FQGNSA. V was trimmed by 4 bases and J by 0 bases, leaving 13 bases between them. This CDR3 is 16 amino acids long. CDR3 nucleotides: TGTGCCAGCAGCTCCCGAGAGTGGAGCTCCTACAATGAGCAGTTCTTC. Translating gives CASSSREWSSYNEQFF.